The 21 T cell receptor beta chains below come from one sample, sequenced in a study of blood T cell repertoires in COVID-19. Profiling relied on immunoSEQ multiplex PCR, and the TCRdb table lists in-frame clones only, not all of them. The data hold about 120,000 clones, with 85% to 90% observed a single time. The sequenced sample consisted of peripheral blood. The origin of the receptors is a man aged 65 to 85 with active or convalescent COVID-19.

The chain has TRBV6-5 and TRBJ2-7; maybe TRBD2 (5 bases). The CDR3 totals 15 residues. Germline CDR1 reads MNHEY; CDR2 reads SVGAGI. The germline V and J ends were trimmed by 0 bases and 0 bases, with 9 bases remaining between them. The CDR3 sequence is CASSYSRRSSYEQYF. The CDR3, as DNA: TGTGCCAGCAGTTACTCGAGGAGGAGCTCCTACGAGCAGTACTTC.

This chain uses TRBV2 with TRBJ2-3; D is perhaps TRBD2 (6 bases). Per germline, CDR1 SNHLY and CDR2 FYNNEI. Trimming removed 4 bases from V and 1 base from J, with 12 bases in between. There are 15 residues in the CDR3. Here the CDR3 reads CASSARGTGTDTQYF. Here the CDR3 DNA reads TGTGCCAGCAGTGCCCGGGGGACCGGCACAGATACGCAGTATTTT. Full variable domain (rest looked up from reference TRBV2 and TRBJ2-3): EPEVTQTPSHQVTQMGQEVILRCVPISNHLYFYWYRQILGQKVEFLVSFYNNEISEKSEIFDDQFSVERPDGSNFTLKIRSTKLEDSAMYFCASSARGTGTDTQYFGPGTRLTVL.

V and J are TRBV28 and TRBJ1-1; the D gene is possibly TRBD1 (6 bases). CDR3 length: 15 residues. Deletions cut 4 bases from V and 0 bases from J, with 12 bases between. CDR1 and CDR2 (germline): MDHEN, SYDVKM. The CDR3 is CASSSPGVVNTEAFF. The DNA for the CDR3 is TGTGCCAGCAGTTCACCAGGGGTAGTGAACACTGAAGCTTTCTTT.

The V call is TRBV15, the J call TRBJ1-3, with D tentatively TRBD1 (5 bases). The V gene's germline CDR1 is LNHNV and CDR2 YYDKDF (reference sequence). V gave up 1 base and J gave up 0 bases, with 7 bases separating them. The CDR3 consists of 15 residues. CDR3 amino acids: CATSRGRASGNTIYF. For the CDR3, the DNA is TGTGCCACCAGCAGAGGCAGGGCCTCTGGAAACACCATATATTTT.

The chain couples TRBV10-3 to TRBJ1-4; 7 bases agree with TRBD1. V was clipped by 3 bases and J by 3 bases; unmatched bases: 4. This CDR3 is built from 15 residues. Looked up from germline, CDR1 is ENHRY and CDR2 is SYGVKD. The CDR3 nucleotides are TGTGCCATCAGTGATCCGGGACAGCCTAATGAAAAACTGTTTTTT. Translated: CAISDPGQPNEKLFF.

The chain uses TRBV10-3 and TRBJ1-1; a possible D gene is TRBD1 (6 bases). The V and J ends lost 6 bases and 1 base respectively, with 9 bases between them. The CDR3 is 13 residues long. Germline loops: CDR1 ENHRY, CDR2 SYGVKD. The CDR3 nucleotides read TGTGCCATCAGGGACAGCGGGAACACTGAAGCTTTCTTT. This encodes CAIRDSGNTEAFF.

The chain carries TRBV11-2 and TRBJ1-1; no clear D gene. The CDR3 extends over 13 amino acids. The V gene lost 1 base and the J gene lost 4 bases, with 7 bases spanning the gap. Per germline, CDR1 SGHAT and CDR2 FQNNGV. CDR3 bases: TGTGCCAGCAGCTTAGGTCGGTCCACTGAAGCTTTCTTT. It yields the protein CASSLGRSTEAFF.

The chain links TRBV5-4 to TRBJ1-1, with a possible D match to TRBD1 (5 bases). V was clipped by 4 bases and J by 2 bases, with 15 bases between them. This CDR3 contains 15 residues. Germline V CDR1 and CDR2: SGHNT, YYREEE (reference sequence). CDR3 nucleotides: TGTGCCAGCAGCAGACGAGACGGGGGTAACACTGAAGCTTTCTTT. Its translation: CASSRRDGGNTEAFF. Combining the CDR3 with reference TRBV5-4 and TRBJ1-1 gives the whole variable domain ETGVTQSPTHLIKTRGQQVTLRCSSQSGHNTVSWYQQALGQGPQFIFQYYREEENGRGNFPPRFSGLQFPNYSSELNVNALELDDSALYLCASSRRDGGNTEAFFGQGTRLTVV.

This CDR3 reads CASSKDRVEQYF. Written as DNA, the CDR3 is TGTGCCAGTAGTAAAGACAGGGTCGAGCAGTACTTC. The chain combines TRBV19 with TRBJ2-7, with TRBD1 matching 7 bases. The CDR3 is 12 residues long. The germline V gene encodes CDR1 LNHDA and CDR2 SQIVND (reference sequence). Trimming cost V 4 bases and J 6 bases; bases outside gene matches: 3.

This chain uses TRBV7-6 with TRBJ2-6, with TRBD1 as a possible D gene (6 bases). The CDR3 contains 16 residues. Germline V CDR1 and CDR2: SGHVS, FNYEAQ. V shed 3 bases and J shed 4 bases, with 13 bases lying between them. This chain's CDR3 is CASSFSDSPGANVLTF. Written as DNA, the CDR3 is TGTGCCAGCAGCTTCTCGGACAGCCCGGGGGCCAACGTCCTGACTTTC.

The gene calls are TRBV6-5 and TRBJ1-4, with a tentative D call TRBD1 (6 bases). The CDR3 totals 15 residues. The germline gives CDR1 MNHEY, CDR2 SVGAGI. Trimming removed 6 bases from V and 4 bases from J, with 15 bases in between. CDR3 loop: CASRPTGHSNEKLFF. The CDR3 region has the DNA TGTGCCAGCAGGCCAACGGGACACAGTAATGAAAAACTGTTTTTT.

This clone appeared a single time. The chain joins TRBV28 to TRBJ1-4, with TRBD1 identical over 7 bases. V lost 2 bases to trimming and J lost 8 bases; unmatched junction nucleotides: 8. This CDR3 contains 15 residues. CDR1 is MDHEN, CDR2 SYDVKM, per germline. The CDR3 nucleotides are TGTGCCAGCAGTTTACTTTGGCAGGGGGAAGAAAAACTGTTTTTT. Protein product: CASSLLWQGEEKLFF.

V gene TRBV27 combines with J gene TRBJ1-4, with D possibly matching TRBD1 (6 bases). The V and J ends lost 7 bases and 0 bases respectively, with 12 bases between them. The V gene's germline CDR1 is MNHEY and CDR2 SMNVEV (reference sequence). This CDR3 is built from 15 residues. CDR3 in DNA: TGTGCCAGCAAGCAGGGGCCCGCAACTAATGAAAAACTGTTTTTT. Amino acid sequence: CASKQGPATNEKLFF.

This clone was found once. The chain links TRBV19 to TRBJ2-3; TRBD2 aligns across 11 bases. Germline V gives CDR1 LNHDA, CDR2 SQIVND (reference sequence). V trimming: 4 bases; J trimming: 4 bases; junction bases outside the gene matches: 4. The CDR3 totals 15 residues. The CDR3 DNA reads as TGTGCCAGTAGTAAGGGTAGCGGGAGGGCAGATACGCAGTATTTT. This sequence encodes CASSKGSGRADTQYF.

The chain combines TRBV9 with TRBJ2-7; D ambiguous. CDR3 length equals 16 residues. Trimming took off 2 bases at V and 0 bases at J, with 15 bases between the two ends. CDR1 and CDR2 from the germline V gene are SGDLS and YYNGEE. The CDR3 spells CASSVNSETPSYEQYF. CDR3 DNA: TGTGCCAGCAGCGTTAATTCCGAGACTCCCTCCTACGAGCAGTACTTC.

This sequence joins TRBV9 and TRBJ1-2; possibly TRBD1 for D (6 bases). Per the germline V gene, CDR1 is SGDLS and CDR2 is YYNGEE. This CDR3 has 16 residues. The V gene lost 3 bases and the J gene lost 9 bases, with 24 bases spanning the gap. This chain's CDR3 is CASSAGGPVGAYSYTF. The CDR3, as DNA: TGTGCCAGCAGCGCGGGGGGGCCTGTAGGGGCATATAGCTACACCTTC.

On this clone itself: Other DNA sequences of this sample code for an identical CDR3. The chain has TRBV28 and TRBJ2-7, with 10 bases lining up with TRBD2. Per the germline V gene, CDR1 is MDHEN and CDR2 is SYDVKM. The CDR3 is made up of 14 amino acids. V gave up 5 bases and J gave up 1 base; unmatched junction bases: 2. The CDR3 coding sequence is TGTGCCAGCAGTAGACTAGCGGGTTCCTACGAGCAGTACTTC. Its translation: CASSRLAGSYEQYF.

The V and J genes are TRBV11-3 and TRBJ2-7, with 7 nucleotides matching TRBD1. Germline CDR1 is SGHNT and CDR2 is YENEEA. CDR3 length: 16 amino acids. The V gene end was trimmed by 1 base and the J gene end by 3 bases; junction bases not matched to a gene: 9. The CDR3 region has the DNA TGTGCCAGCAGCTTAGCTGACAGGGTCACCGTCTACGAGCAGTACTTC. Protein product: CASSLADRVTVYEQYF.

This CDR3 reads CASSGYQTSGRSHEQFF. CDR3 DNA: TGTGCCAGCAGCGGATACCAGACTAGCGGGAGGTCCCATGAGCAGTTCTTC. V gene TRBV9 combines with J gene TRBJ2-1; 13 nucleotides match TRBD2. There are 17 residues in the CDR3. Germline V gene data show CDR1 as SGDLS and CDR2 as YYNGEE. V dropped 3 bases and J dropped 8; count of bases not matched to a gene: 11.

V and J are TRBV29-1 and TRBJ1-5; D is possibly TRBD1 (5 bases). Germline V gene lookup returns CDR1 SQVTM and CDR2 ANQGSEA. V lost 4 bases, J lost 1 base, and 8 bases lay in between. The CDR3 is made up of 13 amino acids. The CDR3 here is CSVGDRSNQPQHF. The CDR3 region has the DNA TGCAGCGTTGGAGACAGAAGCAATCAGCCCCAGCATTTT. Complete variable domain (other parts from reference TRBV29-1 and TRBJ1-5): SAVISQKPSRDICQRGTSLTIQCQVDSQVTMMFWYRQQPGQSLTLIATANQGSEATYESGFVIDKFPISRPNLTFSTLTVSNMSPEDSSIYLCSVGDRSNQPQHFGDGTRLSIL.

V usage is TRBV19 and J usage is TRBJ2-3, with TRBD2 matching over 12 bases. The V segment lost 11 bases and the J segment 0 bases; nucleotides outside the gene matches: 15. Germline V gene lookup returns CDR1 LNHDA and CDR2 SQIVND (reference sequence). The CDR3 consists of 18 residues. CDR3 sequence: CAPTPTSGRPKSTDTQYF. The CDR3 coding sequence is TGTGCCCCCACCCCCACTAGCGGGAGGCCTAAGAGCACAGATACGCAGTATTTT.